This T cell receptor beta chain was documented in a study of T cell repertoires in cytomegalovirus infection. Study-wide context: The authors relied on CMV epitopes, both recently identified HLA-C-restricted and well-studied HLA-B-restricted. Public TCR beta signatures indicated both CMV infection and matching HLA type.

Turning to this clonotype: As yet, its antigen is unknown.

Notes on the study in general: In two of eight donors, the top clonotype was HLA-C-restricted CMV-specific.

With V trimmed by 4 bases and J by 8 bases, 3 bases remained unmatched. Germline-derived CDR1 and CDR2 are SGHDN and FVKESK. The CDR3 length is 14 residues. Via MiXCR, TCRdb re-called the reads, giving one row per CDR3 protein. The table lists approximately 990,000 distinct CDR3 sequences, 31% of them singletons. The rearrangement uses TRBV14 and TRBJ2-3; 13 positions match TRBD2. Specimen: cultured CD8+ T cells from PBMCs, collected from culture after CMV antigen stimulation. This receptor was obtained from a human donor in good health (CMV status not recorded). Some clones in this sample may be carry-over from other donors' samples. The CDR3 region is CASSPGLAGATQYF. In nucleotides, the CDR3 is TGTGCCAGCAGCCCCGGACTAGCGGGGGCTACGCAGTATTTT.